Here is one T cell receptor (beta chain) with its context. Its antigen remains unidentified. This specimen comes from a study of cytomegalovirus exposure and HLA in healthy donors. Study-level results: CMV antigen specificity of a few CMV-associated chains was confirmed in vitro. A subsequent analysis found that TCR clusters from the first cohort also tended to co-occur in the 90 to 150 validation repertoires, with 90% to 95% of cluster scores above 0.

Libraries were prepared by immunoSEQ multiplex PCR; TCRdb keeps only in-frame clonotypes and omits some of them. The repertoire includes more than 60,000 clones, 95% to 96% of them detected once, and about 4.5% sits in the top ten. Germline CDR1 reads MGHRA; CDR2 reads YSYEKL. The CDR3 runs to 15 residues. Trimming took off 6 bases at V and 3 bases at J, with 18 bases between the two ends. V gene TRBV4-1 combines with J gene TRBJ2-7; TRBD1 might be the D (6 bases). Sequences were obtained from PBMCs. This clonotype was obtained from a woman under 30 in good health and CMV-seropositive. The CDR3 loop is CASSHNTGTNYEQYF. The CDR3 DNA reads TGCGCCAGCAGTCATAATACCGGGACAAACTACGAGCAGTACTTC.